The rows below give T cell receptor beta chains drawn from one sample of a study of beta chain features in type 1 diabetes. TCRdb's copy holds only in-frame clones and misses some; the assay was immunoSEQ multiplex PCR. The repertoire holds 810,000 or so clones, with about a sixth as singletons. Sequencing was done on a sample of naive CD4+ T cells from blood. The receptors come from a woman aged 18 to 35 in good health. The CDR3 runs from the conserved cysteine through the conserved F or W.

J gene: TRBJ1-1; V gene: TRBV18; CDR3 protein: CASSPPGRTEAFF
J gene: TRBJ1-2; V gene: TRBV5-4; CDR3 protein: CASSANAGTRGYGYTF
J gene: TRBJ2-7; V gene: TRBV7-2; CDR3 protein: CASTRWVGQGYEQYF
J gene: TRBJ2-7; V gene: TRBV29-1; CDR3 protein: CSIGFNYEQYF
J gene: TRBJ1-5; V gene: TRBV28; CDR3 protein: CASSVGQAPYSNQPQHF
J gene: TRBJ2-5; V gene: TRBV7-9; CDR3 protein: CASSLHVQTQYF
J gene: TRBJ2-1; V gene: TRBV5-4; CDR3 protein: CASSLNIGVYNEQFF
J gene: TRBJ2-1; V gene: TRBV7-2; CDR3 protein: CASSLLGGGNEQFF
J gene: TRBJ2-5; V gene: TRBV28; CDR3 protein: CASSITGGRETQYF
J gene: TRBJ1-3; V gene: TRBV5-4; CDR3 protein: CASSVTGVGNTIYF
J gene: TRBJ1-3; V gene: TRBV7-2; CDR3 protein: CASSRTGTGVGNTIYF
J gene: TRBJ2-2; V gene: TRBV28; CDR3 protein: CASSNRALAGVTGELFF
J gene: TRBJ2-7; V gene: TRBV9; CDR3 protein: CASSAQGGLAYEQYF
J gene: TRBJ1-2; V gene: TRBV18; CDR3 protein: CASSHDRATVYGYTF
J gene: TRBJ2-4; V gene: TRBV19; CDR3 protein: CASSPEHGTIQYF
J gene: TRBJ2-1; V gene: TRBV7-8; CDR3 protein: CASSVHIRTDEQFF
J gene: TRBJ2-1; V gene: TRBV5-1; CDR3 protein: CASAMTGTDYNEQFF
J gene: TRBJ1-2; V gene: TRBV11-1; CDR3 protein: CASSSRTAPAANYGYTF
J gene: TRBJ2-7; V gene: TRBV28; CDR3 protein: CASSGRGDEQYF
J gene: TRBJ1-5; V gene: TRBV19; CDR3 protein: CASSLTTGFFSNQPQHF
J gene: TRBJ2-5; V gene: TRBV5-1; CDR3 protein: CASSLGSGTQETQYF
J gene: TRBJ2-6; V gene: TRBV6-1; CDR3 protein: CASRGKISGANVLTF
J gene: TRBJ1-2; V gene: TRBV4-2; CDR3 protein: CASSQDAGGGTYGYTF
J gene: TRBJ2-1; V gene: TRBV11-2; CDR3 protein: CASSFANEQFF
J gene: TRBJ2-7; V gene: TRBV4-1; CDR3 protein: CASSRGQSGLAGGPSYEQYF
J gene: TRBJ2-5; V gene: TRBV27; CDR3 protein: CASSLRSSGPQTQYF
J gene: TRBJ2-7; V gene: TRBV5-4; CDR3 protein: CASSPGQESSYEQYF
J gene: TRBJ1-6; V gene: TRBV6-5; CDR3 protein: CASSYSGTGDSPLHF
J gene: TRBJ2-7; V gene: TRBV10-3; CDR3 protein: CAISDLGSARSYEQYF
J gene: TRBJ2-5; V gene: TRBV19; CDR3 protein: CASRNSETQYF